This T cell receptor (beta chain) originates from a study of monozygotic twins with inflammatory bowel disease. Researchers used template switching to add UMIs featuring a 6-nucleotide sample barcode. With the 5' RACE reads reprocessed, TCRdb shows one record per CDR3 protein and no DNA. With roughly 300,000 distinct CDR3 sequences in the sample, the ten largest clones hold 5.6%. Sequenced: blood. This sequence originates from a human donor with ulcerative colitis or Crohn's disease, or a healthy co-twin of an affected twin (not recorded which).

The chain's CDR3 is CASSELCHAGVLLAGKHNEQFF. The chain carries TRBV25-1 and TRBJ2-1; the D call of TRBD2 rests on TCRdb alone, since no DNA is present to check it. The CDR3 consists of 22 residues. Germline V gene lookup returns CDR1 MGHDK and CDR2 SYGVNS.